This TCR beta chain was retrieved from a study of shared clonotypes between healthy human individuals. Study details: Donor ages ranged 18 to 49 years: a couple of women, a few men.

As to this clone: No antigen is known for it.

Study results and limitations: Larger estimated richness was generally seen in naive subsets than in memory subsets.

Only in-frame clones appear in the TCRdb table, and some are missing; sequencing was by immunoSEQ multiplex PCR. This sample has roughly 1,500,000 clones, with 98% found just once. The authors divided CD4+ cells into CD45RA+ naive and CD45RA-negative memory subsets. The sequencing input was naive CD4+ T cells sorted from blood. Subset denoted: CD45RA+ positively selected. This TCR was sampled from a man aged 25-45 years in good health.

CDR3 region: CASSLDTNYGYTF. The CDR3 region has the DNA TGTGCCAGCAGTTTAGACACTAACTATGGCTACACCTTC. The chain is built from TRBV27 and TRBJ1-2; D not certain. The length of the CDR3 is 13 residues. V lost 2 bases, J lost 0 bases, and 4 bases lay in between. Per germline, CDR1 MNHEY and CDR2 SMNVEV (reference sequence).